This TCR beta chain was sequenced for a study of T cell responses to AZD1222 COVID-19 vaccine. General study findings and limits: Nearly half of spike-specific TCRs reportedly go after variant regions that carry no mutations.

The assay was immunoSEQ multiplex PCR, and TCRdb's table has in-frame clones only and misses some. Of around 150,000 clones listed, 75% to 95% are singletons. This CDR3 spans 12 amino acids. The V gene's germline CDR1 is LGHDT and CDR2 YNNKEL (reference sequence). V was clipped by 3 bases and J by 15 bases; unmatched bases: 6. A word on this clone: Its specificity is not known.

V gene TRBV3-1 (or the pseudogene TRBV3-2) combines with J gene TRBJ2-1; 9 nucleotides agree with TRBD1. Sample: peripheral blood, taken 28 days after the second AZD1222 dose. This clonotype was obtained from an adult who received the AZD1222 COVID-19 vaccine. CDR3 protein: CASSHGTGCPFF. In DNA form, the CDR3 reads TGTGCCAGCAGCCATGGGACAGGGTGTCCGTTCTTC.